One and the same sample provided the 32 T cell receptor beta chains below, sequenced in a study of blood T cell repertoires in COVID-19. Sequencing was performed with immunoSEQ multiplex PCR; in TCRdb, only in-frame clones are kept and a portion is missing. In the table there are just over 300,000 clones, over 75% of which are singletons. Material for sequencing was PBMCs or T cells enriched from blood (not recorded which). These receptors were taken from a man in his thirties or forties who had recovered from COVID-19.

The rearrangement uses TRBV2 and TRBJ2-7; TRBD1 matches 8 bases. Germline V gene sequence: CDR1 SNHLY, CDR2 FYNNEI. The V segment lost 4 bases and the J segment 2 bases; nucleotides outside the gene matches: 7. The CDR3 has 15 residues. CDR3: CASSVLGTGPYEQYF. For the CDR3, the DNA is TGTGCCAGCAGTGTGCTGGGGACAGGTCCCTACGAGCAGTACTTC.

The V call is TRBV5-6, the J call TRBJ1-1, with D possibly TRBD1 on 6 matching bases. Trimming left V 4 bases short and J 0 bases short, with 7 bases between. Germline V gene data show CDR1 as SGHDT and CDR2 as YYEEEE. The CDR3 covers 13 residues. Written as DNA, the CDR3 is TGTGCCAGCAGCACAGGGTTGAACACTGAAGCTTTCTTT. Encoded protein: CASSTGLNTEAFF.

The gene calls are TRBV12-3 or TRBV12-4 and TRBJ1-2; no clear D. The CDR3 spans 12 residues. V was cut by 5 bases and J by 4 bases, with 8 bases left in between. CDR3 in DNA: TGTGCCAGCAGTACAGTGTCCTATGGCTACACCTTC. Translating it yields CASSTVSYGYTF.

The chain employs TRBV18 and TRBJ1-1; 10 nucleotides align to TRBD1. V lost 3 bases and J lost 0; bases outside the gene matches: 7. Germline assignment: CDR1 KGHSH and CDR2 LQKENI. The CDR3 loop spans 17 amino acids. In DNA form, the CDR3 reads TGTGCCAGCTCACCCCCCGGGACAGGGGTCATGAACACTGAAGCTTTCTTT. Amino acids: CASSPPGTGVMNTEAFF. Looking up the rest from reference TRBV18 and TRBJ1-1 gives the full variable domain: NAGVMQNPRHLVRRRGQEARLRCSPMKGHSHVYWYRQLPEEGLKFMVYLQKENIIDESGMPKERFSAEFPKEGPSILRIQQVVRGDSAAYFCASSPPGTGVMNTEAFFGQGTRLTVV.

This rearrangement joins TRBV5-5 to TRBJ1-6; D possibly corresponds to TRBD1 (6 bases). Germline V gene data show CDR1 as SGHKS and CDR2 as YYEKEE (reference sequence). The CDR3 has 16 residues. Trimming pared 0 bases from V and 7 bases from J, leaving 14 bases between. The DNA of the CDR3 is TGTGCCAGCAGCTTGGTAGGGACTAGGGGGAATTCACCCCTCCACTTT. Its protein product is CASSLVGTRGNSPLHF.

In DNA, the CDR3 is TGTGCCAGCAGCTCCCTGGGCGGGGGGCACCCCCAGAATGAGCAGTTCTTC. Translated: CASSSLGGGHPQNEQFF. V is TRBV7-8 and J is TRBJ2-1; 8 positions match TRBD2. V shed 4 bases and J 7 bases; nucleotides not matched to a gene: 15. Germline V CDR1 and CDR2: SGHVS, FQNEAQ. The CDR3 length is 17 residues.

V is TRBV2 and J is TRBJ2-3; TRBD2 is a possible D gene (6 bases). Trimming pared 4 bases from V and 2 bases from J, leaving 13 bases between. Germline assignment: CDR1 SNHLY and CDR2 FYNNEI. This CDR3 spans 15 amino acids. This CDR3 is CASSVAGRITDTQYF. DNA of the CDR3: TGTGCCAGCAGTGTTGCGGGGCGTATCACAGATACGCAGTATTTT.

The rearrangement uses TRBV5-1 and TRBJ1-1; a weak D match, TRBD1 (6 bases). CDR3 length equals 14 residues. Germline V gene lookup returns CDR1 SGHRS and CDR2 YFSETQ. V lost 2 bases, J lost 3 bases, and 11 bases lay in between. The CDR3 is CASSFQGPDTEAFF. CDR3 in DNA: TGCGCCAGCAGCTTTCAGGGGCCGGACACTGAAGCTTTCTTT.

The genes are TRBV5-1 and TRBJ2-3, with D possibly matching TRBD2 (7 bases). CDR3 length: 15 residues. Germline V gene lookup returns CDR1 SGHRS and CDR2 YFSETQ. Deletions cut 2 bases from V and 4 bases from J, with 14 bases between. CDR3 DNA sequence: TGCGCCAGCAGCTTAATGGGCGGGGGCTCAGATACGCAGTATTTT. It yields the protein CASSLMGGGSDTQYF. The full variable domain, its missing parts supplied by reference TRBV5-1 and TRBJ2-3, is KAGVTQTPRYLIKTRGQQVTLSCSPISGHRSVSWYQQTPGQGLQFLFEYFSETQRNKGNFPGRFSGRQFSNSRSEMNVSTLELGDSALYLCASSLMGGGSDTQYFGPGTRLTVL.

J is TRBJ1-5 and V is TRBV9; D may be TRBD1 (6 bases). Looked up from germline, CDR1 is SGDLS and CDR2 is YYNGEE. This CDR3 has 15 amino acids. V was pared by 0 bases and J by 4 bases, with 11 bases between. This CDR3 reads CASSVGGRTNQPQHF. The CDR3 DNA reads as TGTGCCAGCAGCGTAGGGGGGCGAACTAATCAGCCCCAGCATTTT.

The J gene is TRBJ2-3, the V gene TRBV30, with 12 bases fitting TRBD2. The CDR3 covers 20 residues. Germline V gene lookup returns CDR1 GTSNPN and CDR2 SVGIG (reference sequence). The J segment lost 2 bases and the V segment lost 1 base, leaving 16 bases of the junction unmatched. For the CDR3, the DNA is TGTGCCTGGAGTGACTGGGGCGGACTAGCGGGGAGAGAATACACAGATACGCAGTATTTT. This sequence encodes CAWSDWGGLAGREYTDTQYF.

This clone showed up just a few times. The chain employs TRBV9 and TRBJ1-1, with no clear D. Germline values: CDR1 SGDLS, CDR2 YYNGEE. The CDR3 extends over 14 amino acids. Trimming took off 6 bases at V and 1 base at J, with 13 bases between the two ends. CDR3 protein: CASTPGGKNTEAFF. DNA for the CDR3: TGTGCCAGCACCCCGGGAGGGAAGAACACTGAAGCTTTCTTT.

The V and J genes are TRBV21-1 and TRBJ1-2; the table gives TRBD1 as D, unverified against the DNA. TRBV21-1 is a pseudogene. The CDR3 consists of 13 residues. The CDR3 reads CANLPRANYGYTF. CDR3 DNA: TGTGCCAACCTACCCAGGGCCAACTATGGCTACACCTTC.

The DNA for the CDR3 is TGCAGCGCCCTGAGAGGCTTGAACACTGAAGCTTTCTTT. Translation gives CSALRGLNTEAFF. J is TRBJ1-1 and V is TRBV29-1; no clear D. Germline assignment: CDR1 SQVTM and CDR2 ANQGSEA. This CDR3 contains 13 residues. With 7 bases removed from V and 0 bases from J, the gap between germline ends came to 12 bases.

This chain joins TRBV19 and TRBJ1-2; 7 bases line up with TRBD1. The V gene's germline CDR1 is LNHDA and CDR2 SQIVND (reference sequence). The trim removed 2 bases at V and 6 bases at J, leaving 6 bases unmatched. This CDR3 has 14 amino acids. The CDR3 region has the DNA TGTGCCAGTAGTATACTCCAGGGGGGCAATGGCTACACCTTC. It encodes CASSILQGGNGYTF.

This chain links TRBV19 with TRBJ1-6; D is uncertain. The CDR3 has 14 amino acids. V gave up 0 bases and J gave up 8 bases, with 8 bases separating them. Germline CDR1 reads LNHDA; CDR2 reads SQIVND (reference sequence). CDR3 region: CASSIEWAYSPLHF. CDR3 DNA: TGTGCCAGTAGTATAGAATGGGCATATTCACCCCTCCACTTT. The variable domain in full, with the rest retrieved from reference TRBV19 and TRBJ1-6, is DGGITQSPKYLFRKEGQNVTLSCEQNLNHDAMYWYRQDPGQGLRLIYYSQIVNDFQKGDIAEGYSVSREKKESFPLTVTSAQKNPTAFYLCASSIEWAYSPLHFGNGTRLTVT.

The chain combines TRBV5-1 with TRBJ1-3; D is uncertain. The V end was cut by 4 bases, the J end by 3 bases, with 17 bases between. The CDR3 extends over 16 amino acids. Per the germline V gene, CDR1 is SGHRS and CDR2 is YFSETQ. CDR3 residues: CASSPSRAGGGNTIYF. CDR3 coding DNA: TGCGCCAGCAGCCCCTCTAGGGCAGGAGGTGGAAACACCATATATTTT.

This chain connects TRBV4-3 to TRBJ2-7; TRBD2 aligns across 8 bases. CDR1 LGHNA and CDR2 YSLEER come from the germline V gene. This CDR3 is 16 amino acids long. Trimming removed 0 bases from V and 7 bases from J; junction bases left unmatched: 11. The CDR3 nucleotides read TGCGCCAGCAGCCAAGATGGAAATAGCGGGACCCTAGAGCAGTACTTC. Protein sequence: CASSQDGNSGTLEQYF.

This clone has just a few counts. The CDR3 spells CASSLLTSHEQFF. In nucleotides, the CDR3 is TGTGCCAGCAGCTTACTCACGAGTCATGAGCAGTTCTTC. The chain joins TRBV11-2 to TRBJ2-1; D is ambiguous. CDR1 and CDR2 (germline): SGHAT, FQNNGV. The CDR3 contains 13 residues. V was cut by 2 bases and J by 8 bases, with 10 bases left in between. The full variable domain, its missing parts supplied by reference TRBV11-2 and TRBJ2-1, is EAGVAQSPRYKIIEKRQSVAFWCNPISGHATLYWYQQILGQGPKLLIQFQNNGVVDDSQLPKDRFSAERLKGVDSTLKIQPAKLEDSAVYLCASSLLTSHEQFFGPGTRLTVL.

J is TRBJ1-1 and V is TRBV19, with D perhaps matching TRBD1 (6 bases). The germline V gene encodes CDR1 LNHDA and CDR2 SQIVND (reference sequence). This CDR3 region has 13 residues. The V gene lost 6 bases and the J gene lost 4 bases, with 12 bases spanning the gap. DNA of the CDR3: TGTGCCAGTAGATATACAGGGTTCACTGAAGCTTTCTTT. This gives the protein CASRYTGFTEAFF.

This chain connects TRBV24-1 to TRBJ1-2; D is possibly TRBD1 (6 bases). The CDR3 is 14 residues long. V dropped 2 bases and J dropped 3 bases, with 9 bases sitting between them. Looked up from germline, CDR1 is KGHDR and CDR2 is SFDVKD. The CDR3 coding sequence is TGTGCCACCAGTGATTCCAGACAGGACTATGGCTACACCTTC. It is translated as CATSDSRQDYGYTF.

This rearrangement joins TRBV12-3 or TRBV12-4 to TRBJ1-2, with no clear D. This CDR3 comprises 12 residues. Between the trimmed V and J ends, which lost 6 bases and 7 bases, there was a span of 12 bases. CDR3 in DNA: TGTGCCAGCAGCCTACCTGGTTCTGGCTACACCTTC. Encoded protein: CASSLPGSGYTF.

In its sample, this clone was seen once. J is TRBJ1-4 and V is TRBV19; D ambiguous. The CDR3 has 14 residues. Germline V CDR1 and CDR2: LNHDA, SQIVND (reference sequence). Trimming pared 9 bases from V and 11 bases from J, leaving 22 bases between. CDR3 region: CASISREPTRKLFF. The CDR3 DNA reads TGTGCCAGCATCTCCCGGGAACCCACTCGGAAACTGTTTTTT.

This clone was recorded a few times. V and J are TRBV6-4 and TRBJ2-2; no firm D call. V shed 3 bases and J shed 0 bases, with 8 bases lying between them. The CDR3 runs to 15 residues. Germline CDR1 MRHNA, CDR2 SNTAGT. The CDR3 loop is CASSDRVTNTGELFF. The CDR3, as DNA: TGTGCCAGCAGTGATCGAGTTACGAACACCGGGGAGCTGTTTTTT.

V usage is TRBV7-2 and J usage is TRBJ2-1; 7 positions match TRBD1. Looked up from germline, CDR1 is SGHTA and CDR2 is FQGNSA. After removal of 2 bases from V and 3 bases from J, the junction contained 7 bases not matched to a gene. The length of the CDR3 is 16 residues. CDR3 loop: CASSLKPGGIYNEQFF. The CDR3 DNA follows: TGTGCCAGCAGCTTAAAGCCAGGGGGTATCTACAATGAGCAGTTCTTC.

The chain is built from TRBV6-5 and TRBJ1-2; D is uncertain. Germline CDR1 and CDR2: MNHEY and SVGAGI. The CDR3 is made up of 12 amino acids. With 2 bases removed from V and 3 bases from J, the gap between germline ends came to 4 bases. The CDR3: CASSYRDYGYTF. The CDR3 DNA reads TGTGCCAGCAGTTACAGAGACTATGGCTACACCTTC.

The chain joins TRBV7-2 to TRBJ1-2; D not resolved. This CDR3 is 14 amino acids long. Germline V gene lookup returns CDR1 SGHTA and CDR2 FQGNSA. With 1 base removed from V and 4 bases from J, the gap between germline ends came to 10 bases. The CDR3 protein is CASSLDGRGYGYTF. The CDR3 DNA is TGTGCCAGCAGCTTAGATGGACGGGGCTATGGCTACACCTTC.

The chain recombines TRBV3-1 (or the pseudogene TRBV3-2) with TRBJ2-5; 7 bases align to TRBD1. There are 14 residues in the CDR3. The ends lost 4 bases at V and 4 bases at J; junction bases unmatched: 6. Germline V gene lookup returns CDR1 LGHDT and CDR2 YNNKEL (reference sequence). CDR3 coding DNA: TGTGCCAGCAGCCTAGGACAGGAGACAGAGACCCAGTACTTC. Its translation: CASSLGQETETQYF.

The chain is built from TRBV20-1 and TRBJ2-3, with D unresolved. This CDR3 region has 11 residues. CDR1 is DFQATT and CDR2 is SNEGSKA in the germline V gene (reference sequence). Trimming cost V 1 base and J 5 bases, with 4 bases left between them. The CDR3 bases are TGCAGTGCTAGAGTCCTAGATACGCAGTATTTT. It encodes CSARVLDTQYF.

The chain combines TRBV5-1 with TRBJ2-1, with a possible D match to TRBD1 (5 bases). V was shortened by 4 bases and J by 0 bases, with 14 bases between the two germline ends. From germline, CDR1 is SGHRS and CDR2 YFSETQ. The CDR3 sequence is 16 residues long. CDR3 residues: CASSPQGSSSYNEQFF. The CDR3 DNA sequence: TGCGCCAGCAGCCCGCAGGGTTCCAGCTCCTACAATGAGCAGTTCTTC.

This clone occurred a few times. V usage is TRBV5-1 and J usage is TRBJ1-4; D uncertain. The germline V gene encodes CDR1 SGHRS and CDR2 YFSETQ. The V gene lost 0 bases and the J gene lost 5 bases, with 5 bases spanning the gap. CDR3 length: 13 amino acids. The CDR3 DNA reads TGCGCCAGCAGCTTGGTCCGGAATGAAAAACTGTTTTTT. Protein: CASSLVRNEKLFF.

This clone occurred once. V gene TRBV9 combines with J gene TRBJ1-3, with TRBD1 matching over 11 bases. The germline CDR1 and CDR2 sequences are SGDLS and YYNGEE. CDR3 length: 15 amino acids. Germline trimming cut 0 bases from V and 4 bases from J; bases unmatched to any gene: 0. The CDR3 bases are TGTGCCAGCAGCGTAGGGACAGGGGGCGGAAACACCATATATTTT. This sequence encodes CASSVGTGGGNTIYF. Combining the CDR3 with reference TRBV9 and TRBJ1-3 gives the whole variable domain DSGVTQTPKHLITATGQRVTLRCSPRSGDLSVYWYQQSLDQGLQFLIQYYNGEERAKGNILERFSAQQFPDLHSELNLSSLELGDSALYFCASSVGTGGGNTIYFGEGSWLTVV.